This TCR beta chain was identified during a study of cytotoxic CD8 clonotypes in ibrutinib-treated CLL. The CDR3 totals 15 residues. Trimming shortened V by 2 bases and J by 8 bases, and 19 bases separated the two germline ends. Germline CDR1 is SGHNT and CDR2 is YYREEE (reference sequence). Sequencing used immunoSEQ multiplex PCR; TCRdb keeps in-frame clones, though not all of them. The data show approximately 42,000 clones, roughly three quarters seen once. The rearrangement links TRBV5-4 to TRBJ1-2, with D maybe TRBD1 (5 bases). The sample here was PBMCs, taken after 12 months of ibrutinib treatment. This sequence originates from a human donor with chronic lymphocytic leukemia. The chain's CDR3 is CASSFVQSQGWGYTF. DNA of the CDR3: TGTGCCAGCAGCTTCGTACAAAGTCAGGGCTGGGGCTACACCTTC.